These 6 T cell receptor beta chains share one sample of origin, sequenced in a study of radiotherapy plus CTLA-4 blockade in lung cancer. Repertoires were generated with immunoSEQ multiplex PCR, while TCRdb's copy carries only in-frame clones and drops some. The sample has 35,000 to 55,000 clones, approximately 80% seen once. The material sequenced was peripheral blood, taken from a patient treated with radiotherapy plus ipilimumab. The receptors come from a human donor with non-small cell lung cancer whose response to radiotherapy plus ipilimumab could not be evaluated.

The J gene is TRBJ1-1, the V gene TRBV4-2; D not certain. The CDR3 sequence is 14 residues long. Trimming pared 2 bases from V and 0 bases from J, leaving 7 bases between. Looked up from germline, CDR1 is LGHNA and CDR2 is YNFKEQ. As DNA, the CDR3 is TGTGCCAGCAGCCAATCCCTAATGAACACTGAAGCTTTCTTT. Translating gives CASSQSLMNTEAFF.

V usage is TRBV28 and J usage is TRBJ1-2; D perhaps matches TRBD1 (5 bases). The CDR3 is 13 amino acids. CDR1 and CDR2 from the germline V gene are MDHEN and SYDVKM. V was cut by 4 bases and J by 3 bases, with 9 bases left in between. For the CDR3, the DNA is TGTGCCAGCAGTTATGGGGCGGACTATGGCTACACCTTC. This translates into CASSYGADYGYTF.

CDR3 DNA sequence: TGCGCCAGCACTGACTCAGATACGCAGTATTTT. Protein product: CASTDSDTQYF. V usage is TRBV5-1 and J usage is TRBJ2-3; no reliable D call. CDR1 is SGHRS and CDR2 is YFSETQ in the germline V gene. Trimming cost V 6 bases and J 4 bases, with 6 bases left between them. There are 11 residues in the CDR3.

This clone occurred once. The chain recombines TRBV6-5 with TRBJ2-7, with 10 bases aligning to TRBD2. V gave up 5 bases and J gave up 2 bases; unmatched junction bases: 3. Germline CDR1 is MNHEY and CDR2 is SVGAGI. CDR3 length: 14 amino acids. CDR3 sequence (DNA): TGTGCCAGCAGTCCTAGCGGGGGAACCTACGAGCAGTACTTC. It specifies CASSPSGGTYEQYF.

This chain links TRBV19 with TRBJ1-5; TRBD1 matches at 9 bases. V was clipped by 9 bases and J by 5 bases; unmatched bases: 2. The length of the CDR3 is 12 residues. The germline V gene has CDR1 LNHDA and CDR2 SQIVND (reference sequence). CDR3 nucleotide sequence: TGTGCCAGCACAGGGGGCCATCAGCCCCAGCATTTT. Residues: CASTGGHQPQHF.

V is TRBV11-3 and J is TRBJ2-3; D gene uncertain. Trimming removed 5 bases from V and 9 bases from J, with 15 bases in between. Looked up from germline, CDR1 is SGHNT and CDR2 is YENEEA. CDR3 length: 13 amino acids. The CDR3 sequence: CASSIGEVETQYF. In DNA form, the CDR3 reads TGTGCCAGCAGCATCGGAGAGGTGGAGACGCAGTATTTT.